This T cell receptor beta chain was recorded in a study of cytotoxic CD8 clonotypes in ibrutinib-treated CLL. Study background: After a median around 12 months on treatment (6 to 36), response samples were drawn.

Some clones are missing from TCRdb's copy, which holds only in-frame ones; the method was immunoSEQ multiplex PCR. This table holds about 130,000 clones, approximately 83% found once. CDR1 is MDHEN, CDR2 SYDVKM, per germline. The CDR3 consists of 18 residues. V was pared by 4 bases and J by 4 bases, with 14 bases of the junction left unmatched. The sequence derives from a human donor with chronic lymphocytic leukemia. This chain joins TRBV28 and TRBJ1-2, with TRBD1 matching 11 bases. Source: PBMCs, taken after 24 months of ibrutinib treatment. This CDR3 reads CASSSQGWGTGGFYGYTF. The DNA of the CDR3 is TGTGCCAGCAGTTCCCAAGGTTGGGGGACAGGGGGTTTCTATGGCTACACCTTC.